This TCR beta chain was identified during a study of graft-versus-host responses after intestinal transplantation. On the study more broadly: As for transplant type, recipients had multivisceral, liver-intestinal, or isolated intestinal grafts. Tacrolimus plus steroids were given to all recipients for approximately three years, preceded by anti-thymocyte globulin induction. Broader study findings: Declines in HvG clones occurring early post-transplant were associated with peak circulating GvH clone levels. GvH clonotypes were identified within recipient marrow, with a subset emerging first in ileum or blood.

As regards this clone: As yet, its antigen is unknown.

Clones were sequenced by immunoSEQ multiplex PCR, and TCRdb holds only the in-frame ones, with some missing. The repertoire has about 89,000 clones, roughly 90% of them found once; the top ten carry over 0.3%. The source of this sequence is a human donor who received an intestinal transplant. This material consisted of unstimulated CD4+ T cells sorted from spleen or lymph node cells, taken before intestinal transplant.

The CDR3: CASSLDRGVETQYF. The CDR3 DNA is TGTGCCAGTAGTCTGGACAGGGGAGTGGAGACCCAGTACTTC. The rearrangement links TRBV19 to TRBJ2-5, with TRBD1 matching over 9 bases. Germline-derived CDR1 and CDR2 are LNHDA and SQIVND (reference sequence). J gave up 5 bases and V 5 bases, and 6 bases lay outside the gene matches. The CDR3 totals 14 residues.